This T cell receptor (beta chain) stems from a study of vaccination and CD4 T cells after COVID-19. As for the study in general: Two of the convalescents were Hispanic, and convalescents were six males and four females.

The CDR3 consists of 14 residues. V was pared by 3 bases and J by 0 bases, with 7 bases between. On this clonotype itself: Its matching antigen is unknown.

Sample treatment: roughly ten-day PBMC culture with coronavirus spike peptide pools or control peptides (ViraFEST assay). According to the study, CD4+ T cells from the unexposed donor were gathered ahead of the COVID-19 pandemic (2011-2018). Sequencing of cultured CD4+ T cell DNA used the Oncomine TCR Beta short-read assay. MiXCR was run by TCRdb on the PCR reads, yielding one entry per CDR3 protein. Altogether 5,500 to 7,000 distinct CDR3 sequences are present, roughly three fifths being singletons, with the ten largest covering approximately 24%. The source of this sequence is a human donor in good health. The V call is TRBV12-3 or TRBV12-4, the J call TRBJ2-3; no reliable D call. The sequenced sample was CD4+ T cells from blood, cultured in vitro. This CDR3 is CASSFPSSTDTQYF. The DNA of the CDR3 is TGTGCCAGCAGTTTCCCCTCTAGCACAGATACGCAGTATTTT.